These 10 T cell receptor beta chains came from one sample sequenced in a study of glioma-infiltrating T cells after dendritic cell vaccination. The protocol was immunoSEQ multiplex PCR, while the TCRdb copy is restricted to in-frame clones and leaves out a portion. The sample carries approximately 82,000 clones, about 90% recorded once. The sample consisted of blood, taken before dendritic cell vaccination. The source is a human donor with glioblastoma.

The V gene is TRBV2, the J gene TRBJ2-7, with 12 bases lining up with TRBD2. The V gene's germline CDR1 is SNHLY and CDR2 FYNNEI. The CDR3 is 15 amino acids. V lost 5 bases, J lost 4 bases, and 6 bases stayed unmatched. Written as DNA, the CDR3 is TGTGCCAGCAGTCACACCGGGACTAGCGGGTACGAGCAGTACTTC. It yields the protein CASSHTGTSGYEQYF.

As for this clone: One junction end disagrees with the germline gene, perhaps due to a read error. CDR3 in amino acids: CASSLAPRTGGPLITGELFF. The DNA of the CDR3 is TGTGCTAGCAGCTTAGCGCCCCGGACAGGGGGCCCTCTTATCACCGGGGAGCTGTTTTTT. This chain joins TRBV7-7 and TRBJ2-2, with TRBD1 matching over 11 bases. The CDR3 extends over 20 amino acids. CDR1 SSHAT and CDR2 FNYEAQ come from the germline V gene (reference sequence).

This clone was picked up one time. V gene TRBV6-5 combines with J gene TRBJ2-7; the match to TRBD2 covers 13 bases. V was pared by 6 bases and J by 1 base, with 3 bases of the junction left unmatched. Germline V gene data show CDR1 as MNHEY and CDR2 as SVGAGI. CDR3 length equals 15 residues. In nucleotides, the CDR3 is TGTGCCAGCAGGCCGGGACTAGCGGGATCCTACGAGCAGTACTTC. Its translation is CASRPGLAGSYEQYF.

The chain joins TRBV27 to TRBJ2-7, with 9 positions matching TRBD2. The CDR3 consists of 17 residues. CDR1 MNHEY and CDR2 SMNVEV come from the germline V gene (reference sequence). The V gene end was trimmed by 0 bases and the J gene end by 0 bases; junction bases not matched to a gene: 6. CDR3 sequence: CASSLSFAGGPSYEQYF. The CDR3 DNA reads TGTGCCAGCAGTTTATCGTTCGCGGGAGGGCCCTCCTACGAGCAGTACTTC.

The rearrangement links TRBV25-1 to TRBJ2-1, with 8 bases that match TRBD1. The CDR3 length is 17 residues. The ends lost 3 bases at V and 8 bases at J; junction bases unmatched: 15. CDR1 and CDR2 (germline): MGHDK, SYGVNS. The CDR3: CASSDNRRTGFTDEQFF. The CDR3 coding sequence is TGTGCCAGCAGTGACAACAGACGGACAGGGTTCACGGATGAGCAGTTCTTC.

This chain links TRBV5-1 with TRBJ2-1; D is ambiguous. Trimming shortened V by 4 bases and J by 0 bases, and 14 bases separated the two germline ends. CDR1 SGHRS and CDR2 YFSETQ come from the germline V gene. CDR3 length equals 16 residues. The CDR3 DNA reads TGCGCCAGCAGCGCGTTCTTAGCCAACTCCTACAATGAGCAGTTCTTC. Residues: CASSAFLANSYNEQFF.

This CDR3 is CASSPTGWDSFF. Here the CDR3 DNA reads TGTGCCAGCAGTCCGACAGGGTGGGACTCGTTCTTC. The gene calls are TRBV6-6 and TRBJ2-1, with a tentative D call TRBD1 (7 bases). Per the germline V gene, CDR1 is MNHNY and CDR2 is SVGAGI (reference sequence). The CDR3 has 12 amino acids. V shed 5 bases and J shed 15 bases, with 17 bases lying between them.

The CDR3 region is CASSIKSRVTEAFF. The CDR3 bases are TGTGCCAGTAGTATAAAGTCGAGGGTCACTGAAGCTTTCTTT. The chain links TRBV19 to TRBJ1-1; unclear D gene. The germline gives CDR1 LNHDA, CDR2 SQIVND (reference sequence). The CDR3 has 14 amino acids. V was trimmed by 2 bases and J by 4 bases, leaving 11 bases between them. The full variable domain, in which reference TRBV19 and TRBJ1-1 provide the parts outside the CDR3, is DGGITQSPKYLFRKEGQNVTLSCEQNLNHDAMYWYRQDPGQGLRLIYYSQIVNDFQKGDIAEGYSVSREKKESFPLTVTSAQKNPTAFYLCASSIKSRVTEAFFGQGTRLTVV.

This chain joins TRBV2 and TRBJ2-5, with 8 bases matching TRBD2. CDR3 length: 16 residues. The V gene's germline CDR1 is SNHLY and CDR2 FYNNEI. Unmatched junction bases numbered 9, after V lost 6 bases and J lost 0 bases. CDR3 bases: TGTGCCAGCAGCCCCACGGCTAGCGGGTACCAAGAGACCCAGTACTTC. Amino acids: CASSPTASGYQETQYF. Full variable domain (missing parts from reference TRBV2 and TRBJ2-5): EPEVTQTPSHQVTQMGQEVILRCVPISNHLYFYWYRQILGQKVEFLVSFYNNEISEKSEIFDDQFSVERPDGSNFTLKIRSTKLEDSAMYFCASSPTASGYQETQYFGPGTRLLVL.

The CDR3 coding sequence is TGTGCCAGCGAGAGGGACAGGGGGAATCAGCCCCAGCATTTT. Its protein product is CASERDRGNQPQHF. The chain links TRBV19 to TRBJ1-5, with 11 bases that match TRBD1. This CDR3 is built from 14 residues. Germline trimming cut 9 bases from V and 4 bases from J; bases unmatched to any gene: 5. Germline CDR1 is LNHDA and CDR2 is SQIVND (reference sequence).